The source of this T cell receptor beta chain is a study of OX40 agonist ivuxolimab in advanced cancers. Germline V gene lookup returns CDR1 SGHTA and CDR2 FQGNSA. The CDR3 spans 15 residues. V lost 5 bases to trimming and J lost 8 bases; unmatched junction nucleotides: 10. TCRdb's table, derived via immunoSEQ multiplex PCR, lists solely in-frame clones and lacks some. The repertoire holds 72,000 or so clones, with around 90% as singletons. The rearrangement joins TRBV7-2 to TRBJ2-4; TRBD1 aligns across 9 bases. This clonotype originated in an adult with an advanced solid tumor such as melanoma, head and neck, liver or kidney cancer. Material: CD4+ or CD8+ T cells sorted from blood, obtained in a trial of the OX40 agonist ivuxolimab. CDR3 sequence: CASSKDRGETDIQYF. DNA for the CDR3: TGTGCCAGCAGCAAGGACAGGGGTGAGACTGACATTCAGTACTTC.